This TCR beta chain was recovered during a study of blood T cells in healthy people across ages. For the second PCR, which ran for about 6 to 11 cycles, a sample-barcoded 5' primer and a J-beta primer mix were used. TCRdb reprocessed the 5' RACE reads with MiXCR, giving one entry per CDR3 protein. The sample carries roughly 2 million distinct CDR3 sequences, around half recorded once. General observations from the study: Roughly linearly, TCR beta diversity per million T cells fell as age increased.

In regard to this clonotype: Its antigen remains unidentified.

This clonotype was obtained from a woman between 35 and 50 years old in good health. The sequencing sample was made of blood.

CDR3 DNA: TGTGCCAGCAGCTTGTCCCAGGGGTGGACCCAGTTCTTC. This translates into CASSLSQGWTQFF. The chain has TRBV5-5 and TRBJ2-1; tentative D call: TRBD1 (6 bases). In germline, CDR1 is SGHKS, CDR2 YYEKEE (reference sequence). V lost 1 base, J lost 13 bases, and 15 bases lay in between. The CDR3 is made up of 13 amino acids.